The sequence of this T cell receptor (beta chain) was determined in a study of neurological immune-mediated disorders. General study findings and limits: Across subjects, expanded clones had no CDR3 amino acid sequences in common, pointing to private repertoires in all groups. One related-CDR3 cluster, identified by phylogenetic grouping, held the repertoires of 18 of 34 multiple sclerosis patients and was a possible signature.

Trimming cost V 3 bases and J 1 base, with 10 bases left between them. This CDR3 region has 14 residues. CDR1 is SGHRS and CDR2 is YFSETQ in the germline V gene. This clonotype was seen at least ten times. Its antigen is not identified. Time point meaning: longitudinal time-point 2. Stored at -80 C, 2 million PBMCs were the source of the unsorted libraries. TCRdb itself ran the 5' RACE reads through MiXCR, one entry per CDR3 protein. The sample lists 65,000 to 95,000 distinct CDR3 sequences, more than 5% occurring once. The source material was PBMCs. The TCR comes from a woman aged 60-75 years with multiple sclerosis. V usage is TRBV5-1 and J usage is TRBJ2-5; D is unclear. The CDR3 spells CASSSGRTQETQYF. CDR3 bases: TGCGCCAGCAGCTCAGGACGGACCCAAGAGACCCAGTACTTC.